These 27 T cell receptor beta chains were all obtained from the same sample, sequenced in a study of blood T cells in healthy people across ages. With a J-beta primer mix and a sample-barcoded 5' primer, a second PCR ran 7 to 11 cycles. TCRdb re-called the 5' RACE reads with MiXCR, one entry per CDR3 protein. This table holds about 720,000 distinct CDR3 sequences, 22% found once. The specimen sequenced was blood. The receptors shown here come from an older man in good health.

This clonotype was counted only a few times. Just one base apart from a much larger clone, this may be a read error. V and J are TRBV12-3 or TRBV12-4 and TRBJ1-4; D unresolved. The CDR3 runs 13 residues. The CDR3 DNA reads TGTGCCAGCAGTGCGCCGGGCGATGAAAAACTGTCTTTT. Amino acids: CASSAPGDEKLSF.

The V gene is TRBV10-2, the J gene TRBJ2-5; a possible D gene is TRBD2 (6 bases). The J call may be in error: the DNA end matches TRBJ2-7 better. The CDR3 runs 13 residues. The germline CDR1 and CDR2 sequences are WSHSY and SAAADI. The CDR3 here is CASSVWRDYEQYV. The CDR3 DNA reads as TGCGCCAGCAGTGTGTGGCGGGACTACGAGCAGTACGTC.

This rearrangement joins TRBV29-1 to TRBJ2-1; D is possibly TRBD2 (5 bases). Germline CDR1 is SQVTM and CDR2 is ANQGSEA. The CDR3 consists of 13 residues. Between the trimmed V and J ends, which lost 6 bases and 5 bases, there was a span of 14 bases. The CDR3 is CSVKRTGNNEQFF. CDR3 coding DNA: TGCAGCGTGAAAAGGACGGGAAACAATGAGCAGTTCTTC.

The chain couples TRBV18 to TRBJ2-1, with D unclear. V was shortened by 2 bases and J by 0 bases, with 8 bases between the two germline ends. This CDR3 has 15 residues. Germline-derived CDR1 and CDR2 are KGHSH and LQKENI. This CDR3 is CASSPNTLSYNEQFF. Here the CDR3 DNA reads TGTGCCAGCTCACCAAACACCCTCTCCTACAATGAGCAGTTCTTC.

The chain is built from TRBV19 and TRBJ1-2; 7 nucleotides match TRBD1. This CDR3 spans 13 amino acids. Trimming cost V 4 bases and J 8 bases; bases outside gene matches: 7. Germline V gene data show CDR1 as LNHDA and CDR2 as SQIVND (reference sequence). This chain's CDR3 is CASSTTRGGGYTF. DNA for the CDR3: TGTGCCAGTAGTACCACCAGGGGGGGCGGCTACACCTTC.

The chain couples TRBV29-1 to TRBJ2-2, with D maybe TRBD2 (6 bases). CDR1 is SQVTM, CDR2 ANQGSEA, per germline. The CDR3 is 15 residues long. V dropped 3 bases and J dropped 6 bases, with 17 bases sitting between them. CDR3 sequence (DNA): TGCAGCGTTGAGGGACGGGGGAGGATGCCCGGGGAGCTGTTTTTT. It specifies CSVEGRGRMPGELFF.

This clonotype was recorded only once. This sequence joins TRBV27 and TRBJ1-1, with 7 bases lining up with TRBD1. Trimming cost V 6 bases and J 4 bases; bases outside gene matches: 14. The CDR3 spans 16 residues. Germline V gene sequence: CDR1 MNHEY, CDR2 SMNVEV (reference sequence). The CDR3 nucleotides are TGTGCCAGCAGCCGCCGACAGGGAGCGCTGGCCACTGAAGCTTTCTTT. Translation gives CASSRRQGALATEAFF.

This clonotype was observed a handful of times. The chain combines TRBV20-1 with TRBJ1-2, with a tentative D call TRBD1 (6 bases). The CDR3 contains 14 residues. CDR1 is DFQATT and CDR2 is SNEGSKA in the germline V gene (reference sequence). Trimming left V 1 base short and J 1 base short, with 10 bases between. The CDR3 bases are TGCAGTGCTAGAGCGTGGACAGATAACTATGGCTACACCTTC. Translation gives CSARAWTDNYGYTF.

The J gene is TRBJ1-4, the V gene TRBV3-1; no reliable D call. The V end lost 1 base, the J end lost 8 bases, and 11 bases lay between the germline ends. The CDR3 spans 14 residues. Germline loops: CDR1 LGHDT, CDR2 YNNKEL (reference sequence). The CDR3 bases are TGTGCCAGCAGCCAAGTTATCTCTGGAGAAAAACTGTTTTTT. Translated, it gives CASSQVISGEKLFF.

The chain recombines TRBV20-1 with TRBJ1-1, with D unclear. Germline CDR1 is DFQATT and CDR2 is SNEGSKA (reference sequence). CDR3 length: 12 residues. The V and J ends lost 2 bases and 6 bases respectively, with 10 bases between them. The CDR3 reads CSARRIVSEAFF. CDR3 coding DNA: TGCAGTGCTAGACGCATAGTATCTGAAGCTTTCTTT.

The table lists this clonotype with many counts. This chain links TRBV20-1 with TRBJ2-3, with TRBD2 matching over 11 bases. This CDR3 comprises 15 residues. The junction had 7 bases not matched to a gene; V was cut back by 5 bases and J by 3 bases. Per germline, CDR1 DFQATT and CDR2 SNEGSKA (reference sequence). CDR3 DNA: TGCAGTGCTGGCCCTAGCGGGAGGATGACAGATACGCAGTATTTT. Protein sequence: CSAGPSGRMTDTQYF.

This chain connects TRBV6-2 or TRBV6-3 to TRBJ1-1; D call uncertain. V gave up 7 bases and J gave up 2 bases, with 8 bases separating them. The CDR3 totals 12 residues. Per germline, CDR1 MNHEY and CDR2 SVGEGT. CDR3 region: CASTQVNTEAFF. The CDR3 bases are TGTGCCAGCACCCAGGTCAACACTGAAGCTTTCTTT.

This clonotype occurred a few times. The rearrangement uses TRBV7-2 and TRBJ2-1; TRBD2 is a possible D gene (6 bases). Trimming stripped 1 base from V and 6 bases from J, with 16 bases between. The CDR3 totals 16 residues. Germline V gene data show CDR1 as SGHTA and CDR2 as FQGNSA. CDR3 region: CASSLEIAAGGNEQFF. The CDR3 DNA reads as TGTGCCAGCAGCTTAGAGATAGCGGCCGGGGGCAATGAGCAGTTCTTC.

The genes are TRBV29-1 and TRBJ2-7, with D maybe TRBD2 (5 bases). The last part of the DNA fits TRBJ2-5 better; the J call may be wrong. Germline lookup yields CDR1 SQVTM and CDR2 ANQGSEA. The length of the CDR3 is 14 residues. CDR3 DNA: TGCAGCGTAGAGAGGCCGCAGGAGCGGGAGACCCAGTACTTC. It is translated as CSVERPQERETQYF.

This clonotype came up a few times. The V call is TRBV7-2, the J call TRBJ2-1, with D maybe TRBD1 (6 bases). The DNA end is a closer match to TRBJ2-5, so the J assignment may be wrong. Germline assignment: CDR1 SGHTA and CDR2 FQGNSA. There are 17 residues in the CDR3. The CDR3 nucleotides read TGTGCCAGCAGCCTACAGATCCGGGACACCCCCCGGGAGACCCAGTACTTC. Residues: CASSLQIRDTPRETQYF.

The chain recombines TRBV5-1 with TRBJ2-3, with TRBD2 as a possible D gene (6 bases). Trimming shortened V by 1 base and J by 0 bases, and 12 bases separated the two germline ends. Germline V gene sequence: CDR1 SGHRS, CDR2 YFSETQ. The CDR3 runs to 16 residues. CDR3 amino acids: CASSLSAGFSTDTQYF. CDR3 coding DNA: TGCGCCAGCAGCTTGTCCGCGGGATTTAGCACAGATACGCAGTATTTT.

The CDR3 loop reads CASSYRGVATNEKLFF. For the CDR3, the DNA is TGTGCCAGCAGTTACCGGGGAGTTGCAACTAATGAAAAACTGTTTTTT. This chain connects TRBV6-5 to TRBJ1-4; no definite D call. The germline gives CDR1 MNHEY, CDR2 SVGAGI. Trimming removed 2 bases at V and 0 bases at J, with 10 bases between. The CDR3 extends over 16 amino acids.

CDR3 bases: TGTGCCAGCAGCTCCGTTGAAGCGGGGAAAGAGACCCAGTACTTC. Residues: CASSSVEAGKETQYF. The chain carries TRBV11-2 and TRBJ2-1; 7 bases are a match to TRBD2. The J call could be wrong; TRBJ2-5 is a better fit for the DNA end. CDR1 is SGHAT, CDR2 FQNNGV, per germline. This CDR3 contains 15 residues.

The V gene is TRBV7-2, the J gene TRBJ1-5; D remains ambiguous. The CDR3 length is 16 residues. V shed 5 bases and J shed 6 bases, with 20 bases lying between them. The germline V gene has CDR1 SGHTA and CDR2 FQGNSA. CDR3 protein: CASSGSSGPGGQPQHF. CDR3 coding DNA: TGTGCCAGCAGCGGCAGTTCGGGCCCAGGAGGTCAGCCCCAGCATTTT.

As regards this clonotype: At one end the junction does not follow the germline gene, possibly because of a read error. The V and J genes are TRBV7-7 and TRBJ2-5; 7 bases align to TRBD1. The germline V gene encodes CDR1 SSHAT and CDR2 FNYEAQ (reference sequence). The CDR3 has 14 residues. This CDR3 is CASSKTGFQEAQYF. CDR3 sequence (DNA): TGTGCCAGCAGTAAGACAGGGTTCCAAGAGGCCCAGTACTTC.

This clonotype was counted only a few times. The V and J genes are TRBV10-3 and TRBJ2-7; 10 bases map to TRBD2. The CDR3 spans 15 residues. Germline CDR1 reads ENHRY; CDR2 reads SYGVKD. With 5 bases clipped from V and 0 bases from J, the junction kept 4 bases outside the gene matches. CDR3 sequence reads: CAISTSGVLSYEQYF. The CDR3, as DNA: TGTGCCATCAGTACTAGCGGGGTCCTCTCCTACGAGCAGTACTTC.

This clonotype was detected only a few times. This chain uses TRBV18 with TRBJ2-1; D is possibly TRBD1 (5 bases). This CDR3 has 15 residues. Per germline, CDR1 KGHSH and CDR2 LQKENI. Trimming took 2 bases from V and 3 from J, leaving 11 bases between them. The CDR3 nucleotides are TGTGCCAGCTCACCATTGCAGGGTAACTACAATGAGCAGTTCTTC. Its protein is CASSPLQGNYNEQFF.

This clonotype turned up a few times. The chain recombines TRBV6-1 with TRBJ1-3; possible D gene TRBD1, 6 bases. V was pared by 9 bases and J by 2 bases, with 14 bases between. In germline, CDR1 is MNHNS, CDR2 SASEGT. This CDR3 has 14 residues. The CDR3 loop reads CASTRGGAGNTIYF. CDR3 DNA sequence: TGTGCCAGTACCCGGGGGGGCGCTGGAAACACCATATATTTT.

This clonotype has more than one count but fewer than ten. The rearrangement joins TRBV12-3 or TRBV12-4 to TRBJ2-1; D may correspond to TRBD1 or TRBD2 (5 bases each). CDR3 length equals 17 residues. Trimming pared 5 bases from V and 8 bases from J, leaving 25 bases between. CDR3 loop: CASSPREFMWVVDEQFF. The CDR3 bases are TGTGCCAGCAGTCCCAGGGAGTTTATGTGGGTAGTAGATGAGCAGTTCTTC.

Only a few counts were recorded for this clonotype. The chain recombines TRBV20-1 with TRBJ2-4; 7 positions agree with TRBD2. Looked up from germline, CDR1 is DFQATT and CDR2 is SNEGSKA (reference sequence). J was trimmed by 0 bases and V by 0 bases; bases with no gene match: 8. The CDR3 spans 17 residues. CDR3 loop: CSARDQVAGPAKNIQYF. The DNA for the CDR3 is TGCAGTGCTAGAGATCAAGTAGCGGGTCCAGCCAAAAACATTCAGTACTTC.

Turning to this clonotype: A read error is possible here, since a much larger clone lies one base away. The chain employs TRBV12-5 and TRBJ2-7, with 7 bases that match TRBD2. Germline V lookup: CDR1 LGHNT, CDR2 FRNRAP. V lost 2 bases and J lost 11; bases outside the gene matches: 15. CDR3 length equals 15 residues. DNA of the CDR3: TGTGCTAGTGGTTTGTCCTCAGCGGGACTGGGGAGAAAGTACTTC. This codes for CASGLSSAGLGRKYF.

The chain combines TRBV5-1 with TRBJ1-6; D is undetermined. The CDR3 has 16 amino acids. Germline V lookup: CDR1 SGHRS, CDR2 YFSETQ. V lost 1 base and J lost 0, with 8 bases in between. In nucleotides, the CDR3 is TGCGCCAGCAGCTTGTTAAGCAGCTCCTATAATTCACCCCTCCACTTT. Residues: CASSLLSSSYNSPLHF.